These T cell receptor beta chains were read from a single sample in a study of cytomegalovirus exposure and HLA in healthy donors. Profiling relied on immunoSEQ multiplex PCR, and the TCRdb table lists in-frame clones only, not all of them. Of roughly 260,000 clones detected, roughly 89% appear once; the ten largest clones hold 0.37%. Sequenced: PBMCs. The receptors were gathered from a woman younger than 30 in good health and CMV-seronegative. Both conserved end residues are part of each CDR3. The order of the fields is clone size, J gene, V gene, D gene, CDR3 DNA, CDR3 protein. The D gene is left open where the match is weak. Where a row states a size, it is once, few, many or the class of an expanded clone; other rows omit it.

>-|TRBJ1-3|TRBV18|TRBD1
TGTGCCAGCTCTCCACCCGGGACAGGGGGAAACACCATATATTTT
CASSPPGTGGNTIYF
>few|TRBJ1-2|TRBV6-6|TRBD1
TGTGCCAGCACTTCCGGACAGGGGGCCTATGGCTACACCTTC
CASTSGQGAYGYTF
>-|TRBJ2-2|TRBV4-3|-
TGCGCCAGCAGCCCCGCGGGGGCCGCATATCGTACCGGGGAGCTGTTTTTT
CASSPAGAAYRTGELFF
>-|TRBJ1-2|TRBV18|-
TGTGCCAGCTCATCCAGGGAGGAGGGGCGCGGCTATGGCTACACCTTC
CASSSREEGRGYGYTF
>few|TRBJ1-2|TRBV30|-
TGTGCCTGGACACAAGGTTTGCTAGGTGGCTACACCTTC
CAWTQGLLGGYTF
>-|TRBJ2-1|TRBV4-1|-
TGCGCCAGCAGCCAAGACGGGGGAGGATACAATGAGCAGTTCTTC
CASSQDGGGYNEQFF
>-|TRBJ2-3|TRBV12-5|-
TGTGCTTCTAGTGCCACAGGGCCAGTAGATACGCAGTATTTT
CASSATGPVDTQYF
>-|TRBJ1-4|TRBV29-1|TRBD1
TGCAGCGTTGAGGCGAGGGGGCTGGGGGAAAAACTGTTTTTT
CSVEARGLGEKLFF
>-|TRBJ2-5|TRBV7-6|-
TGTGCCAGCAGCCTTCCGGCAGGGTCGGGAGAGACCCAGTACTTC
CASSLPAGSGETQYF
>few|TRBJ2-7|TRBV2|TRBD1
TGTGCCAGCACTGGACAGGGCTACGAGCAGTACTTC
CASTGQGYEQYF
>-|TRBJ2-2|TRBV4-3|-
TGCGCCAGCAGCCAACAACTGAACACCGGGGAGCTGTTTTTT
CASSQQLNTGELFF
>-|TRBJ2-3|TRBV6-1|TRBD1
TGTGCCAGCAGTGTCCTCGGACAGGCGACAGATACGCAGTATTTT
CASSVLGQATDTQYF
>-|TRBJ2-1|TRBV4-2|-
TGTGCCAGCAGCCAAGACAGGGTCTGGAACTCCTACAATGAGCAGTTCTTC
CASSQDRVWNSYNEQFF
>-|TRBJ2-7|TRBV27|TRBD2
TGTGCCAGCAGTTTCGTCCCTAGCGGGGTCCACGAGCAGTACTTC
CASSFVPSGVHEQYF
>-|TRBJ2-2|TRBV6-1|-
TGTGCCAGCAGTGAACGACTGTATGGTGTGCGCGGGGAGCTGTTTTTT
CASSERLYGVRGELFF
>-|TRBJ1-1|TRBV20-1|-
TGCAGTGTAAGAAGGGGGTTAGCTTTCTTT
CSVRRGLAFF
>-|TRBJ1-2|TRBV7-9|TRBD1
TGTGCCAGCAGCGGGGGACAGGCCCCCGCCTATGGCTACACCTTC
CASSGGQAPAYGYTF
>-|TRBJ2-3|TRBV19|TRBD2
TGTGCCAGTAGTCCCGGGGGGGCCGCAGATACGCAGTATTTT
CASSPGGAADTQYF
>once|TRBJ2-7|TRBV4-3|TRBD1
TGCGCCAGCAGCCAAGCGAGACAGGGGTACGAGCAGTACTTC
CASSQARQGYEQYF
>-|TRBJ2-1|TRBV5-1|TRBD2
TGCGCCAGCAGCTGGACTAGCGGGGGGGCCATTGAGCAGTTCTTC
CASSWTSGGAIEQFF
>-|TRBJ1-1|TRBV9|-
TGTGCCAGCAGCGTAGGGGCTCGAACTGAAGCTTTCTTT
CASSVGARTEAFF
>-|TRBJ1-4|TRBV6-1|-
TGTGCCAGCAGACAGGTTAATGAAAAACTGTTTTTT
CASRQVNEKLFF
>-|TRBJ2-3|TRBV10-1|TRBD2
TGCGCCAGCAGTGGTACTAGCGGGGGGGGCACAGATACGCAGTATTTT
CASSGTSGGGTDTQYF
>-|TRBJ2-7|TRBV6-5|TRBD1
TGTGCCAGCAGTCGATCCGACAGGGCCTACGAGCAGTACTTC
CASSRSDRAYEQYF
>-|TRBJ2-2|TRBV7-9|-
TGTGCCAGCATGTCCCGATATAAGACAGATAGGAACACCGGGGAGCTGTTTTTT
CASMSRYKTDRNTGELFF
>-|TRBJ2-7|TRBV5-6|-
TGTGCCAGCAGCCTCTATCAGGGTCCCGAGCAGTACTTC
CASSLYQGPEQYF
>-|TRBJ2-3|TRBV18|TRBD2
TGTGCCAGCTCACACACTAGCGGGGTCACAGATACGCAGTATTTT
CASSHTSGVTDTQYF
>-|TRBJ1-1|TRBV10-3|TRBD1
TGTGCCATCAGTGAATACCAGACAGGGGAGCACACTGAAGCTTTCTTT
CAISEYQTGEHTEAFF
>-|TRBJ1-1|TRBV2|-
TGTGCCAGCAGTCGGACTAACACTGAAGCTTTCTTT
CASSRTNTEAFF
>-|TRBJ2-7|TRBV6-5|TRBD1
TGTGCCAGCAGAACCGGGACAGGGGTTTACGAGCAGTACTTC
CASRTGTGVYEQYF
>few|TRBJ1-6|TRBV11-2|TRBD1
TGTGCCAGCAGCTTACCCGGGACAGGACCCCTCCACTTT
CASSLPGTGPLHF
>-|TRBJ2-7|TRBV30|-
TGTGCCTGGAGTGCCCTGGCCACTAGATACGAGCAGTACTTC
CAWSALATRYEQYF
>-|TRBJ1-6|TRBV6-5|-
TGTGCCAGCAGTTACTCGGCCCAGGGCGGCTCACCCCTCCACTTT
CASSYSAQGGSPLHF
>-|TRBJ2-1|TRBV5-1|TRBD2
TGCGCCAGCAGCTTGGGTAGCGGGGGGAACAATGAGCAGTTCTTC
CASSLGSGGNNEQFF
>-|TRBJ1-4|TRBV5-1|TRBD1
TGCGCCAGCAGCCTAGAGGGACAGAAGAGGAATGAAAAACTGTTTTTT
CASSLEGQKRNEKLFF
>-|TRBJ1-6|TRBV6-1|TRBD1
TGTGCCAGCAGTGAAGCGCAAGGGGGCGCGAGCTATAATTCACCCCTCCACTTT
CASSEAQGGASYNSPLHF
>-|TRBJ2-4|TRBV4-1|TRBD1
TGCGCCAGCAGCCAAGATACAGGGGTAGCCAAAAACATTCAGTACTTC
CASSQDTGVAKNIQYF
>-|TRBJ2-1|TRBV18|-
TGTGCCAGCTCGTCACCAGGGCTAGCGTATTACAATGAGCAGTTCTTC
CASSSPGLAYYNEQFF
>-|TRBJ1-2|TRBV1|-
TGCACCAGCAGCCAAGATCATAACGAGACAGGTACTAACTATGGCTACACCTTC
CTSSQDHNETGTNYGYTF
>-|TRBJ2-3|TRBV5-4|-
TGTGCCAGCAGCTTTTGGTCACTAGTCCCAGATACGCAGTATTTT
CASSFWSLVPDTQYF
>-|TRBJ1-5|TRBV18|-
TGTGCCAGCTCACGGGGGACACCTGATCAGCCCCAGCATTTT
CASSRGTPDQPQHF
>-|TRBJ1-6|TRBV6-4|TRBD1
TGTGCCAGCAGCCAGGGACAGGAGGGGATTTCACCCCTCCACTTT
CASSQGQEGISPLHF